The TCR beta chain under discussion was sequenced for a study of blood T cell repertoires in COVID-19. The wider study: Samples came from the United States, Italy and Spain, spanning acute and convalescent COVID-19.

The CDR3 length is 13 residues. Between the trimmed V and J ends, which lost 8 bases and 0 bases, there was a span of 10 bases. CDR1 and CDR2 from the germline V gene are SNHLY and FYNNEI. Patients from Seattle were sampled longitudinally, starting during active infection. Source study methods: Amplification with reference gene primers provided the estimates of nucleated cell counts. Generated by immunoSEQ multiplex PCR, the TCRdb table keeps only in-frame clones and is missing some. Clone size and V and J calls were adopted from that table, with D and trimming inferred from the DNA. The data show 210,000 or so clones, 90% seen once.

This clonotype originated in a man aged 25-40 years with COVID-19, enrolled during active disease. Input material: peripheral blood. The chain couples TRBV2 to TRBJ1-1; D not certain. CDR3 region: CASFREVNTEAFF. The CDR3 DNA is TGTGCCAGCTTTCGAGAAGTGAACACTGAAGCTTTCTTT. Together with reference TRBV2 and TRBJ1-1, the CDR3 gives the full variable domain: EPEVTQTPSHQVTQMGQEVILRCVPISNHLYFYWYRQILGQKVEFLVSFYNNEISEKSEIFDDQFSVERPDGSNFTLKIRSTKLEDSAMYFCASFREVNTEAFFGQGTRLTVV.